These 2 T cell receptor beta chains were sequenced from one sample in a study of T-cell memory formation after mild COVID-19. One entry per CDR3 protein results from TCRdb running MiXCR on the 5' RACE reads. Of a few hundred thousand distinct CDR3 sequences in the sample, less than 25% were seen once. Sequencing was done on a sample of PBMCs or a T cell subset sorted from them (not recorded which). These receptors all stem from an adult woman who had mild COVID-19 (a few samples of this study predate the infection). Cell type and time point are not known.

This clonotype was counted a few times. The CDR3 DNA reads as TGTGCCAGCAGCCCGATTTCGGACAGGAATATCTACGAGCAGTACTTC. Amino acids: CASSPISDRNIYEQYF. The V call is TRBV5-6, the J call TRBJ2-7, with 7 nucleotides matching TRBD1. Germline CDR1 reads SGHDT; CDR2 reads YYEEEE. CDR3 length: 16 amino acids. The V segment lost 4 bases and the J segment 3 bases; nucleotides outside the gene matches: 13.

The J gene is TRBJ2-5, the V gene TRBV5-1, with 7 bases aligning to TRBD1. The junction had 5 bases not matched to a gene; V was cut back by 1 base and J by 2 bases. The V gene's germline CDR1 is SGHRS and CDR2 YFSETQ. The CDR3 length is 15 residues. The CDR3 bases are TGCGCCAGCAGCTTGTTAGGCAGGGGGCAAGAGACCCAGTACTTC. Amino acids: CASSLLGRGQETQYF.